The 29 T cell receptor beta chains listed next were all sequenced from one sample in a study of CD8 T cells in Susac syndrome. cDNA came from roughly 0.53 to 1 ug RNA primed by random hexamers. In TCRdb, the immunoSEQ multiplex PCR reads were re-called with MiXCR into one record per CDR3 protein. The sample records some 180,000 distinct CDR3 sequences, just under 95% being singletons. The sample consisted of CD4+ T cells from PBMCs. The source is a human donor with Susac syndrome.

This chain connects TRBV20-1 to TRBJ2-7; D gene ambiguous. This CDR3 has 14 amino acids. CDR1 is DFQATT, CDR2 SNEGSKA, per germline (reference sequence). Trimming took off 4 bases at V and 3 bases at J, with 16 bases between the two ends. The CDR3 spells CSAKAPFGGYEQYF. The CDR3 DNA is TGCAGTGCTAAGGCGCCCTTCGGTGGCTACGAGCAGTACTTC.

V and J are TRBV3-1 and TRBJ2-1, with 9 bases matching TRBD1. The CDR3 extends over 19 amino acids. Germline CDR1 is LGHDT and CDR2 is YNNKEL (reference sequence). Unmatched junction bases numbered 10, after V lost 1 base and J lost 0 bases. The CDR3 coding sequence is TGTGCCAGCAGCCAAGTCCCGGGACAGGGCCCCAGCTCCTACAATGAGCAGTTCTTC. Protein sequence: CASSQVPGQGPSSYNEQFF.

CDR3 sequence: CASSQVLGQGGPLHF. Written as DNA, the CDR3 is TGTGCCAGCAGCCAAGTTTTAGGACAGGGGGGACCCCTCCACTTT. The chain uses TRBV3-1 and TRBJ1-6, with 10 bases fitting TRBD1. The CDR3 covers 15 residues. The germline gives CDR1 LGHDT, CDR2 YNNKEL (reference sequence). J was trimmed by 12 bases and V by 1 base; bases with no gene match: 6.

The chain couples TRBV29-1 to TRBJ2-3, with 7 positions matching TRBD2. Germline V gene data show CDR1 as SQVTM and CDR2 as ANQGSEA. V lost 7 bases to trimming and J lost 3 bases; unmatched junction nucleotides: 7. The CDR3 contains 13 residues. CDR3 amino acids: CSAEGGSTDTQYF. The CDR3 DNA reads TGCAGCGCCGAGGGAGGGAGTACAGATACGCAGTATTTT.

The chain recombines TRBV6-2 or TRBV6-3 with TRBJ1-2; D ambiguous. The V gene lost 6 bases and the J gene lost 7 bases, with 18 bases spanning the gap. The CDR3 loop spans 14 amino acids. Germline assignment: CDR1 MNHEY and CDR2 SVGEGT. The DNA of the CDR3 is TGTGCCAGCAGCAGTTCTCTCCAACTGCGTGGCTACACCTTC. Its protein product is CASSSSLQLRGYTF.

V and J are TRBV18 and TRBJ1-1; TRBD1 might be the D (6 bases). Trimming removed 4 bases at V and 0 bases at J, with 9 bases between. The germline gives CDR1 KGHSH, CDR2 LQKENI. The CDR3 length is 14 residues. In DNA form, the CDR3 reads TGTGCCAGCTCACGTGGACAGATGAACACTGAAGCTTTCTTT. It encodes CASSRGQMNTEAFF. The full variable domain, in which reference TRBV18 and TRBJ1-1 provide the parts outside the CDR3, is NAGVMQNPRHLVRRRGQEARLRCSPMKGHSHVYWYRQLPEEGLKFMVYLQKENIIDESGMPKERFSAEFPKEGPSILRIQQVVRGDSAAYFCASSRGQMNTEAFFGQGTRLTVV.

The chain uses TRBV20-1 and TRBJ2-2; 11 bases agree with TRBD2. Germline CDR1 is DFQATT and CDR2 is SNEGSKA (reference sequence). V lost 6 bases to trimming and J lost 3 bases; unmatched junction nucleotides: 3. This CDR3 has 14 amino acids. CDR3 nucleotides: TGCAGTGCAGTAGCGGGGGGGCACACCGGGGAGCTGTTTTTT. Its translation: CSAVAGGHTGELFF.

V and J are TRBV30 and TRBJ1-5, with D tentatively TRBD1 (5 bases). The CDR3 covers 13 residues. V lost 1 base, J lost 7 bases, and 11 bases lay in between. CDR1 GTSNPN and CDR2 SVGIG come from the germline V gene (reference sequence). The CDR3 nucleotides read TGTGCCTGGAGTGCCCGGGAGGGGCAGCCCCAGCATTTT. As protein: CAWSAREGQPQHF.

This rearrangement joins TRBV19 to TRBJ2-7; 8 positions match TRBD1. The V and J ends lost 6 bases and 4 bases, in that order; junction bases with no gene match: 11. CDR1 is LNHDA and CDR2 is SQIVND in the germline V gene (reference sequence). CDR3 length: 15 amino acids. The CDR3 DNA is TGTGCCAGTAGCTACCTCGGGACAGGACCGTACGAGCAGTACTTC. The encoded protein is CASSYLGTGPYEQYF.

The chain links TRBV18 to TRBJ2-2, with D perhaps TRBD2 (5 bases). Per germline, CDR1 KGHSH and CDR2 LQKENI. This CDR3 has 16 amino acids. Trimming stripped 0 bases from V and 1 base from J, with 9 bases between. The CDR3, as DNA: TGTGCCAGCTCACCACCGGACGGGAAGAACACCGGGGAGCTGTTTTTT. Encoded protein: CASSPPDGKNTGELFF.

V and J are TRBV11-2 and TRBJ2-3; no definite D call. The ends were cut back, 4 bases at V and 6 bases at J, with 14 bases in the middle. The CDR3 is 14 amino acids. Germline V gene lookup returns CDR1 SGHAT and CDR2 FQNNGV. CDR3 in DNA: TGTGCCAGCAGCTCTTCTCGGTCCAGGGATACGCAGTATTTT. Protein product: CASSSSRSRDTQYF. Filled out from reference TRBV11-2 and TRBJ2-3, the complete variable domain reads EAGVAQSPRYKIIEKRQSVAFWCNPISGHATLYWYQQILGQGPKLLIQFQNNGVVDDSQLPKDRFSAERLKGVDSTLKIQPAKLEDSAVYLCASSSSRSRDTQYFGPGTRLTVL.

The rearrangement joins TRBV2 to TRBJ2-5; D call uncertain. Trimming removed 5 bases at V and 2 bases at J, with 9 bases between. CDR3 length: 13 residues. CDR1 is SNHLY and CDR2 is FYNNEI in the germline V gene. DNA for the CDR3: TGTGCCAGCAGTCCGGACGGGCAAGAGACCCAGTACTTC. Protein: CASSPDGQETQYF.

In its sample, this clonotype was seen once. The V and J genes are TRBV20-1 and TRBJ2-3, with 9 bases matching TRBD2. Germline assignment: CDR1 DFQATT and CDR2 SNEGSKA (reference sequence). V shed 1 base and J 4 bases; nucleotides not matched to a gene: 15. The CDR3 is 18 amino acids. CDR3 loop: CSARALSRSGGPPDTQYF. CDR3 nucleotide sequence: TGCAGTGCTAGAGCCCTTAGTCGTAGCGGGGGTCCTCCAGATACGCAGTATTTT.

This clonotype was observed a few times. The chain employs TRBV5-1 and TRBJ2-3; D remains ambiguous. The ends were cut back, 7 bases at V and 1 base at J, with 13 bases in the middle. CDR1 is SGHRS and CDR2 is YFSETQ in the germline V gene. This CDR3 contains 14 residues. The CDR3 loop reads CASSIGLGTDTQYF. The DNA of the CDR3 is TGCGCCAGCTCCATTGGCCTTGGCACAGATACGCAGTATTTT.

J is TRBJ1-2 and V is TRBV6-2 or TRBV6-3; perhaps TRBD1 as D (5 bases). Germline V lookup: CDR1 MNHEY, CDR2 SVGEGT. This CDR3 comprises 14 residues. Trimming stripped 4 bases from V and 8 bases from J, with 17 bases between. The CDR3 nucleotides read TGTGCCAGCAGTTTGAATCAGGGAGGGCGAGGCTACACCTTC. It specifies CASSLNQGGRGYTF.

J is TRBJ2-3 and V is TRBV7-8; 9 nucleotides agree with TRBD2. CDR1 SGHVS and CDR2 FQNEAQ come from the germline V gene. This CDR3 is 17 amino acids long. Unmatched junction bases numbered 14, after V lost 5 bases and J lost 5 bases. This CDR3 is CASSTSGLGGGEDTQYF. CDR3 DNA sequence: TGTGCCAGCAGCACTAGCGGGCTAGGTGGAGGAGAAGATACGCAGTATTTT.

This chain uses TRBV6-4 with TRBJ2-1; D may match TRBD1 or TRBD2 (5 bases each). The V end lost 9 bases, the J end lost 12 bases, and 12 bases lay between the germline ends. Per germline, CDR1 MRHNA and CDR2 SNTAGT. The CDR3 has 10 amino acids. The CDR3 spells CARTGTGQFF. For the CDR3, the DNA is TGTGCCAGGACCGGGACCGGGCAGTTCTTC.

V usage is TRBV30 and J usage is TRBJ2-5, with a tentative D call TRBD1 (5 bases). Trimming left V 2 bases short and J 5 bases short, with 15 bases between. The CDR3 spans 14 residues. CDR1 is GTSNPN and CDR2 is SVGIG in the germline V gene (reference sequence). The DNA of the CDR3 is TGTGCCTGGAGTCAGGGCTGGGCCATGGAGACCCAGTACTTC. This codes for CAWSQGWAMETQYF.

This chain links TRBV18 with TRBJ2-7, with 7 bases aligning to TRBD1. Trimming at V came to 6 bases and at J to 5 bases, leaving 10 bases not matched to a gene. The CDR3 covers 14 residues. Germline lookup yields CDR1 KGHSH and CDR2 LQKENI. CDR3 nucleotide sequence: TGTGCCAGCTCCCAAAACACAGGGGTGGACGAGCAGTACTTC. This translates into CASSQNTGVDEQYF.

The rearrangement joins TRBV7-2 to TRBJ2-6; D unclear. The length of the CDR3 is 14 residues. V was pared by 5 bases and J by 0 bases, with 5 bases between. Germline lookup yields CDR1 SGHTA and CDR2 FQGNSA. CDR3 coding DNA: TGTGCCAGCAGCCCGAACTCTGGGGCCAACGTCCTGACTTTC. Protein product: CASSPNSGANVLTF.

The genes are TRBV28 and TRBJ2-7; TRBD1 is a possible D gene (5 bases). V dropped 7 bases and J dropped 2 bases, with 15 bases sitting between them. Germline V gene sequence: CDR1 MDHEN, CDR2 SYDVKM. The CDR3 spans 14 residues. The CDR3 region has the DNA TGTGCCAGCAATCTATTAGGGGTCGCCTACGAGCAGTACTTC. Translated, it gives CASNLLGVAYEQYF.

The rearrangement joins TRBV5-1 to TRBJ2-5; D is perhaps TRBD2 (5 bases). Trimming took off 3 bases at V and 2 bases at J, with 8 bases between the two ends. Germline V gene sequence: CDR1 SGHRS, CDR2 YFSETQ. The CDR3 loop spans 13 amino acids. CDR3 coding DNA: TGCGCCAGCAGCTGGAGGACTCAAGAGACCCAGTACTTC. Translating it yields CASSWRTQETQYF.

The chain links TRBV7-2 to TRBJ1-2, with D possibly matching TRBD1 (6 bases). Between the trimmed V and J ends, which lost 5 bases and 7 bases, there was a span of 20 bases. CDR1 and CDR2 (germline): SGHTA, FQGNSA. The CDR3 is made up of 15 amino acids. The CDR3 region has the DNA TGTGCCAGCAGCATCTACAGGGCAGCGAATGGTGGCTACACCTTC. This translates into CASSIYRAANGGYTF.

This chain links TRBV20-1 with TRBJ2-1; 8 bases align to TRBD2. The CDR3 runs to 14 residues. The V and J ends lost 0 bases and 9 bases, in that order; junction bases with no gene match: 7. The V gene's germline CDR1 is DFQATT and CDR2 SNEGSKA (reference sequence). DNA of the CDR3: TGCAGTGCTAGAGATCCAGCGGGAGAGAGTGAGCAGTTCTTC. Translated, it gives CSARDPAGESEQFF.

This sequence joins TRBV18 and TRBJ2-6, with D unresolved. This CDR3 contains 16 residues. Trimming removed 6 bases at V and 0 bases at J, with 12 bases between. In germline, CDR1 is KGHSH, CDR2 LQKENI. Here the CDR3 DNA reads TGTGCCAGCTCCCCTAGACTGATCTCTGGGGCCAACGTCCTGACTTTC. This sequence encodes CASSPRLISGANVLTF.

The chain joins TRBV28 to TRBJ1-5, with a weak D call TRBD1 (6 bases). The CDR3 loop spans 15 amino acids. In germline, CDR1 is MDHEN, CDR2 SYDVKM. Between the trimmed V and J ends, which lost 5 bases and 4 bases, there was a span of 15 bases. CDR3 coding DNA: TGTGCCAGCAGTGCTGGACAGAAGGCTAATCAGCCCCAGCATTTT. As protein: CASSAGQKANQPQHF.

This sequence joins TRBV18 and TRBJ2-3, with 8 bases fitting TRBD1. Losses at the gene ends were 1 base for V and 3 bases for J; bases not matched to a gene: 6. Germline V CDR1 and CDR2: KGHSH, LQKENI. The CDR3 contains 16 residues. CDR3 sequence reads: CASSPLRTGSTDTQYF. The CDR3, as DNA: TGTGCCAGCTCACCACTTCGGACAGGGTCGACAGATACGCAGTATTTT.

The sample holds one count of this clonotype. The rearrangement uses TRBV24-1 and TRBJ2-3, with D hard to call. CDR1 and CDR2 from the germline V gene are KGHDR and SFDVKD. This CDR3 region has 14 residues. Between the trimmed V and J ends, which lost 10 bases and 1 base, there was a span of 14 bases. The CDR3 coding sequence is TGTGCCACGGGGATCGAAAGAGGCACAGATACGCAGTATTTT. It yields the protein CATGIERGTDTQYF.

The chain uses TRBV30 and TRBJ1-2; the D is unclear. Trimming left V 4 bases short and J 7 bases short, with 16 bases between. The CDR3 covers 13 residues. Germline CDR1 is GTSNPN and CDR2 is SVGIG (reference sequence). The CDR3 sequence is CAWTYRDESGYTF. The CDR3 coding sequence is TGTGCCTGGACCTACCGGGATGAGAGTGGCTACACCTTC.